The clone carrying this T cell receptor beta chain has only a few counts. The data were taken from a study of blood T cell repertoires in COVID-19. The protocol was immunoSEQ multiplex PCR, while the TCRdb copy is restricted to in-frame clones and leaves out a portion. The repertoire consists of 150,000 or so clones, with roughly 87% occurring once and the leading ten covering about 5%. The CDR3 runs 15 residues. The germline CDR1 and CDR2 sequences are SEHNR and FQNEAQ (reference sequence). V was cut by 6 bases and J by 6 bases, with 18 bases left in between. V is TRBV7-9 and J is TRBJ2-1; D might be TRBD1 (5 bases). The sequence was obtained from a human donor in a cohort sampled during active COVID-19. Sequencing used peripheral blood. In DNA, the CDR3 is TGTGCCAGCAGGCCGTTCCAGGGCGGTTTCAATGAGCAGTTCTTC. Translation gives CASRPFQGGFNEQFF.